This is a list of T cell receptor beta chains from one sample in a study of response to subunit inactivated influenza vaccine. TCRdb fed the RT-PCR reads into MiXCR, producing one record per CDR3 protein. The top ten hold around 12% of the sample, which has some 160,000 distinct CDR3 sequences, around 9.9% seen once. This sample comprised non-naive T cells sorted from PBMCs, obtained about 6 weeks after vaccination. These receptors were taken from a man in his fifties who received an inactivated influenza vaccine. Each CDR3 is given with its conserved first and last residue. The D gene is left open where the match is weak. Rows may omit the clone size; those that give it use once, few, many or a size class.

v_gene,d_gene,abundance,CDR3aa
TRBV6-1,TRBD1,-,CASGLGQASGEQYF
TRBV20-1,TRBD1,many,CSARQGQPTGELFF
TRBV11-3,TRBD2,-,CASSLLAGYNNEQFF
TRBV5-1,-,many,CASSPRTGVYNSPLHF
TRBV25-1,-,few,CASRRDPNTEAFF
TRBV5-1,TRBD1,many,CASSLGDGQGGPLHF
TRBV12-3/TRBV12-4,-,many,CASSFSDRRETQYF
TRBV6-2/TRBV6-3,TRBD2,-,CASSSWTSGAGIQYF
TRBV29-1,TRBD1,-,CSVSRQGGVETQYF
TRBV15,-,few,CATSSGQRQPQHF
TRBV7-2,-,-,CASSFAGISYEQYF
TRBV7-9,-,many,CASSFSLFGQGNEQFF
TRBV7-9,-,-,CASSPPGPSYGYTF
TRBV7-9,TRBD1,few,CASSLGDRGLREQYF
TRBV6-2/TRBV6-3,-,-,CATAWGRNTGELFF
TRBV20-1,-,-,CSAAPVGATYEQYF
TRBV7-8,TRBD1,many,CASSLGRTGYQETQYF
TRBV7-8,-,few,CASSFLGTRRGTQYF
TRBV7-9,-,-,CASSSDTRYQPQHF
TRBV20-1,TRBD2,few,CSATIAGGPPDTQYF
TRBV7-9,TRBD1,few,CASSQRDRGRSYNEQFF
TRBV6-1,TRBD2,-,CASRLAGATNTGELFF
TRBV4-3,TRBD1,few,CASSQANRGRGGELFF
TRBV28,-,-,CASSPPGTGADTQYF
TRBV3-1,-,-,CACSQQASFTYEQYF
TRBV20-1,TRBD1,-,CSARAGGDTHNSPLHF
TRBV4-2,-,few,CTSSREWGGDYEQYF
TRBV29-1,TRBD2,many,CSVGLAAATDTQYF
TRBV7-2,TRBD1,-,CASSLGQGGGETQYF
TRBV6-1,TRBD2,few,CASSEVGGRGDEQFF
TRBV7-6,-,-,CASSLVGVTDTQYF
TRBV20-1,-,-,CSASAGTGEKLFF
TRBV27,TRBD1,few,CASSLSRDRVYEQYF
TRBV12-3/TRBV12-4,TRBD1,few,CASSFRQGGQETQYF
TRBV20-1,TRBD1,-,CSARDGPGQKAFF
TRBV15,-,few,CATSSTPGEEETQYF
TRBV20-1,-,-,CSASPDSGPGNTIYF
TRBV7-2,TRBD1,-,CASSLFGQGNDGYTF
TRBV20-1,TRBD1,few,CSARRTGEYEQYF
TRBV2,TRBD2,-,CASSLLSGRADYEQYF
TRBV11-2,-,-,CASSLVRQRTYEQYF
TRBV4-2,TRBD1,few,CASSQDRGRFYGYTF
TRBV28,-,-,CASSRRRYEQYF
TRBV7-2,-,few,CASRDLTVHEQYF
TRBV5-6,-,-,CASSFLDGPYEQYF
TRBV25-1,TRBD1,-,CASSSTGTGGSPLHF
TRBV20-1,TRBD2,-,CSARGERGYSYNEQFF
TRBV7-8,-,-,CASSLMDTGELFF